A single sample gave rise to the 7 T cell receptor beta chains below, sequenced in a study of human T cells and chemical hapten exposure. TCRdb recomputed calls from the RACE reads with MiXCR, one row per CDR3 protein. The sample has around 180,000 distinct CDR3 sequences, almost 30% seen once. Time point given: pre-sensitization, week 0. Treatment denoted: therapeutic diphenylcyclopropenone sensitization with weekly scalp DPC. This specimen was whole blood, taken in connection with sensitization to the hapten diphenylcyclopropenone (DPC). These receptors originate from a woman in her twenties or thirties with alopecia areata. Some clones in this sample may be carry-over from other donors' samples.

CDR3 loop: CASSQDSTGVGSDTQYF. DNA for the CDR3: TGCGCCAGCAGCCAAGACAGTACGGGAGTGGGGTCAGATACGCAGTATTTT. The chain employs TRBV4-3 and TRBJ2-3; weak D call: TRBD2 (6 bases). Between the trimmed V and J ends, which lost 0 bases and 4 bases, there was a span of 17 bases. The CDR3 spans 17 residues. CDR1 is LGHNA, CDR2 YSLEER, per germline.

The genes are TRBV6-6 and TRBJ2-7; 9 nucleotides match TRBD2. V lost 2 bases to trimming and J lost 4 bases; unmatched junction nucleotides: 3. The CDR3 contains 14 residues. Germline lookup yields CDR1 MNHNY and CDR2 SVGAGI (reference sequence). The CDR3: CASSYGTSSYEQYF. The DNA for the CDR3 is TGTGCCAGCAGTTACGGGACTAGCTCGTACGAGCAGTACTTC.

The CDR3, as DNA: TGTGCCAGTAGCCCTAGGGACGGCTCCTACGAGCAGTACTTC. Translated, it gives CASSPRDGSYEQYF. V gene TRBV19 combines with J gene TRBJ2-7; D tentatively reads TRBD1 or TRBD2 (5 bases each). The germline gives CDR1 LNHDA, CDR2 SQIVND (reference sequence). This CDR3 contains 14 residues. V shed 6 bases and J shed 0 bases, with 12 bases lying between them.

For this clonotype: Its ends do not fully match the called genes, so a read error is possible. The chain carries TRBV5-1 and TRBJ2-7, with TRBD2 matching 7 bases. Germline loops: CDR1 SGHRS, CDR2 YFSETQ. This CDR3 contains 14 residues. The CDR3 DNA reads as TGCGCCAGCAGCATAACGACTAGCTCCGACGAGCAGTACTTC. This codes for CASSITTSSDEQYF.

This clonotype was recorded a few times. The V call is TRBV18, the J call TRBJ1-2, with 10 bases that match TRBD1. CDR1 is KGHSH, CDR2 LQKENI, per germline. V trimming: 2 bases; J trimming: 4 bases; junction bases outside the gene matches: 10. The CDR3 loop spans 17 amino acids. The chain's CDR3 is CASSPSGTGDLVYGYTF. In DNA, the CDR3 is TGTGCCAGCTCACCAAGCGGGACAGGGGACTTGGTCTATGGCTACACCTTC.

This chain uses TRBV5-1 with TRBJ1-2; D might be TRBD1 (6 bases). Germline values: CDR1 SGHRS, CDR2 YFSETQ. CDR3 size: 13 residues. V was shortened by 5 bases and J by 6 bases, with 14 bases between the two germline ends. CDR3 DNA: TGCGCCAGCAGTCGACAGGCGAGGGATGGCTACACCTTC. Its translation is CASSRQARDGYTF.

This clonotype has at least ten counts. This chain links TRBV9 with TRBJ2-2, with 8 nucleotides matching TRBD2. CDR1 SGDLS and CDR2 YYNGEE come from the germline V gene. Germline trimming cut 0 bases from V and 2 bases from J; bases unmatched to any gene: 3. The CDR3 extends over 16 amino acids. The CDR3 region is CASSVGGGINTGELFF. In nucleotides, the CDR3 is TGTGCCAGCAGCGTAGGCGGGGGGATTAACACCGGGGAGCTGTTTTTT. Complete variable domain (other parts from reference TRBV9 and TRBJ2-2): DSGVTQTPKHLITATGQRVTLRCSPRSGDLSVYWYQQSLDQGLQFLIQYYNGEERAKGNILERFSAQQFPDLHSELNLSSLELGDSALYFCASSVGGGINTGELFFGEGSRLTVL.